This entry is about one T cell receptor (beta chain). Antigen: not known. This CDR3 region has 16 residues. V gave up 6 bases and J gave up 1 base, with 18 bases separating them. Per the germline V gene, CDR1 is LGHNT and CDR2 is FRNRAP. This specimen comes from a study of graft-versus-host responses after intestinal transplantation. Overall study: Each recipient received anti-thymocyte globulin induction, then tacrolimus and steroids for about 3 years. Study-level points and caveats: Ileal or blood samples showed some GvH clones first, and such clones were also found in recipient marrow.

Profiled with immunoSEQ multiplex PCR; TCRdb holds only in-frame clones, not every one. The data hold about 88,000 clones, with about 95% observed a single time. The V call is TRBV12-5, the J call TRBJ1-1; TRBD1 is a possible D gene (6 bases). The TCR was taken from a human donor who was the organ donor for an intestinal transplant. The starting material was unstimulated CD4+ T cells sorted from spleen or lymph node cells, obtained before transplant. CDR3 region: CASGTFVGASNTEAFF. In DNA, the CDR3 is TGTGCTAGTGGAACCTTCGTGGGGGCCTCGAACACTGAAGCTTTCTTT.